The rows below give T cell receptor beta chains drawn from one sample of a study of shared clonotypes between healthy human individuals. This table comes from immunoSEQ multiplex PCR, and its TCRdb copy is limited to in-frame clones, with some not included. The sample lists over a million clones, approximately 97% seen once, with approximately 1% in the top ten. The sequenced sample was naive CD4+ T cells sorted from blood. These receptor sequences come from a man aged 25-40 years in good health. The CDR3 runs from the conserved cysteine through the conserved F or W. A D gene is named only where the DNA matches it firmly. Some rows mark clone size as missing; the rest say once, few, many or name a class of expanded clone.

>TRBJ2-1|TRBV5-6|TRBD1|NA
TGTGCCAGCAGCTTCGAACAGGGGGCTTCGAATGAGCAGTTCTTC
CASSFEQGASNEQFF
>TRBJ1-1|TRBV4-3|NA|NA
TGCGCCAGCAGCTTCAGGGTGTCGGATGCCACTGAAGCTTTCTTT
CASSFRVSDATEAFF
>TRBJ2-2|TRBV6-4|NA|NA
TGTGCCAGCAGTGACTCGCTAGGGCGGGTAAACACCGGGGAGCTGTTTTTT
CASSDSLGRVNTGELFF
>TRBJ2-3|TRBV10-1|NA|NA
TGCGCCAGCAGTGATGGTTCGGGGACGGATACGCAGTATTTT
CASSDGSGTDTQYF
>TRBJ2-2|TRBV14|TRBD2|NA
TGTGCCAGCAGCCAAGGACGGCTAGCGGGAGTTCCCGGGGAGCTGTTTTTT
CASSQGRLAGVPGELFF
>TRBJ2-5|TRBV18|NA|NA
TGTGCCAGCTCACCACTTTCAGGGGGAGGGCCAGGAGAGACCCAGTACTTC
CASSPLSGGGPGETQYF
>TRBJ2-5|TRBV6-6|NA|NA
TGTGCCAGCAGTTATTGGGGGGAGACCCAGTACTTC
CASSYWGETQYF
>TRBJ2-1|TRBV2|NA|once
TGTGCCAGCACTGGCAGGGTGGAATACAATGAGCAGTTCTTC
CASTGRVEYNEQFF
>TRBJ2-7|TRBV7-9|TRBD2|NA
TGTGCCAGCAGCTTGGGACTAGCGGGAGAATACGAGCAGTACTTC
CASSLGLAGEYEQYF
>TRBJ1-1|TRBV2|TRBD1|NA
TGTGCCAGCAGGGAATGGATACAGGGGGCGGGTGGTGAAGCTTTCTTT
CASREWIQGAGGEAFF
>TRBJ2-1|TRBV5-1|TRBD2|NA
TGCGCCAGCAGTCCGGGGACTAGCGGGAGGGGCCTTAGGTACAATGAGCAGTTCTTC
CASSPGTSGRGLRYNEQFF
>TRBJ2-1|TRBV19|TRBD1|NA
TGTGCCAGTACCACCCAGGGGACAGGGGGCAGTGAGCAGTTCTTC
CASTTQGTGGSEQFF
>TRBJ2-7|TRBV7-6|TRBD1|NA
TGTGCCAGCAGCTTAGAAGGGACAGGGGGCCACGAGCAGTACTTC
CASSLEGTGGHEQYF
>TRBJ2-1|TRBV2|TRBD1|NA
TGTGCCAGCAATGGACAGGGGGCGAGTGAGCAGTTCTTC
CASNGQGASEQFF
>TRBJ2-5|TRBV5-5|TRBD1|NA
TGTGCCAGCAGCTCTTCCAGGACAGGGAGAGAAAACCAAGAGACCCAGTACTTC
CASSSSRTGRENQETQYF
>TRBJ2-1|TRBV28|TRBD2|NA
TGTGCCAGCAGTACCCCCGCTAGCGGGAAATATAATGAGCAGTTCTTC
CASSTPASGKYNEQFF
>TRBJ2-5|TRBV29-1|TRBD1|NA
TGCAGCGGGACAGGGGGCGAAGAGACCCAGTACTTC
CSGTGGEETQYF
>TRBJ1-2|TRBV28|NA|NA
TGTGCCAGCAGTTTCCGGGGGGACGGCTACACCTTC
CASSFRGDGYTF
>TRBJ1-3|TRBV29-1|NA|NA
TGCAGCGTTCAACCGGACACGGCTGGAAACACCATATATTTT
CSVQPDTAGNTIYF
>TRBJ2-3|TRBV27|TRBD2|NA
TGTGCCAGCAGTCACCAAAGCGGGAGATCCACAGATACGCAGTATTTT
CASSHQSGRSTDTQYF
>TRBJ1-5|TRBV10-3|NA|NA
TGTGCCATCAGTGAGTCCGGGTGGGGGACTAGCAATCAGCCCCAGCATTTT
CAISESGWGTSNQPQHF
>TRBJ2-6|TRBV27|TRBD2|NA
TGTGCCAGCAGTTTCCTTCCGCCTAGCGGGAGTTCTGGGGCCAACGTCCTGACTTTC
CASSFLPPSGSSGANVLTF
>TRBJ2-5|TRBV5-6|NA|NA
TGTGCCAGCAGCTTCGCAGGTCACCAAGAGACCCAGTACTTC
CASSFAGHQETQYF
>TRBJ1-4|TRBV9|NA|NA
TGTGCCAGCGGTCGTGGCCGTGCAACTAATGAAAAACTGTTTTTT
CASGRGRATNEKLFF
>TRBJ2-3|TRBV5-4|TRBD2|NA
TGTGCCAGCAGCTCATTGGCGGGAGCTTTTTTCGGCACAGATACGCAGTATTTT
CASSSLAGAFFGTDTQYF
>TRBJ1-4|TRBV30|NA|NA
TGTGCATTGGAGGAGCGGGGGCGGACTAATGAAAAACTGTTTTTT
CALEERGRTNEKLFF
>TRBJ1-3|TRBV5-5|NA|NA
TGTGCCAGCAGCCTTACGCGCGTGCCGGCCCTCGGAAACACCATATATTTT
CASSLTRVPALGNTIYF
>TRBJ2-1|TRBV27|TRBD2|NA
TGTGCCAGCAGTTCGCGACTCGGACTAGCGGGATCGTACAATGAGCAGTTCTTC
CASSSRLGLAGSYNEQFF
>TRBJ2-3|TRBV6-1|TRBD2|NA
TGTGCCAGCAGGTGGCGGGGGGCGCAGTATTTT
CASRWRGAQYF
>TRBJ1-5|TRBV9|TRBD1|once
TGTGCCAGCAGCGAAAGCGGGACAGGGTATCAGCCCCAGCATTTT
CASSESGTGYQPQHF
>TRBJ1-1|TRBV27|TRBD1|NA
TGTGCCAGCAGTACAACCCTGGACAGGCGGGACACTGAAGCTTTCTTT
CASSTTLDRRDTEAFF
>TRBJ2-3|TRBV6-5|NA|NA
TGTGCCAGCAGTGCCGGGACTAGCACAGATACGCAGTATTTT
CASSAGTSTDTQYF
>TRBJ2-7|TRBV7-9|TRBD2|NA
TGTGCCAGCAGCCCAGGACTAGCGCCGATCTACGAGCAGTACTTC
CASSPGLAPIYEQYF
>TRBJ1-1|TRBV7-8|NA|NA
TGTGCCAGCAGCTTATCTATAGTAAACACTGAAGCTTTCTTT
CASSLSIVNTEAFF
>TRBJ2-7|TRBV29-1|TRBD1|NA
TGCAGCGTTGATTCCGGTGACGGACAGGGACTCTACGAGCAGTACTTC
CSVDSGDGQGLYEQYF
>TRBJ2-1|TRBV28|NA|NA
TGTGCCAGCAGCCCCCTAGAACGGAATGAGCAGTTCTTC
CASSPLERNEQFF
>TRBJ2-2|TRBV7-3|TRBD1|NA
TGTGCCAGCAGCCCACGGACAGGGTACACCGGGGAGCTGTTTTTT
CASSPRTGYTGELFF
>TRBJ1-1|TRBV5-1|TRBD1|NA
TGCGCCAGCAGCTCCAATGTCGGAGGGGGCGGTGTCACTGAAGCTTTCTTT
CASSSNVGGGGVTEAFF
>TRBJ2-1|TRBV10-3|NA|NA
TGTGCCATCAGTGAGCCCTCCGGGATCAGGGGGGTTAATGAGCAGTTCTTC
CAISEPSGIRGVNEQFF
>TRBJ2-1|TRBV19|NA|NA
TGTGCCAGTAGTCTGACCTACAATGAGCAGTTCTTC
CASSLTYNEQFF
>TRBJ1-1|TRBV7-9|NA|NA
TGTGCCAGCAGCTTACGGGGGTTGGACACTGAAGCTTTCTTT
CASSLRGLDTEAFF